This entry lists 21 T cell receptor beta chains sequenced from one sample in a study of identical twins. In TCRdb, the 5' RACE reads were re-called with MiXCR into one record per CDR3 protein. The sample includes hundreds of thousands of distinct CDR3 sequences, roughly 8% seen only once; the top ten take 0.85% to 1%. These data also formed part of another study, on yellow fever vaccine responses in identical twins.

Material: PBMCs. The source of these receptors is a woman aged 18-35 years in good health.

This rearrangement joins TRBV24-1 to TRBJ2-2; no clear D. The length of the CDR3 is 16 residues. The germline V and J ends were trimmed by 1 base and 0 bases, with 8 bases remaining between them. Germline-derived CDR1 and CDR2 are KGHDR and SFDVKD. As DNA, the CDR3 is TGTGCCACCAGTGATTTTCGAACAGCGAACACCGGGGAGCTGTTTTTT. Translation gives CATSDFRTANTGELFF.

The CDR3 coding sequence is TGTGCCATCAGCGGGACTGGGTGGGGAGAGACCCAGTACTTC. This encodes CAISGTGWGETQYF. J is TRBJ2-5 and V is TRBV10-3; D possibly corresponds to TRBD2 (6 bases). Between the trimmed V and J ends, which lost 6 bases and 4 bases, there was a span of 15 bases. Germline V CDR1 and CDR2: ENHRY, SYGVKD. The CDR3 is made up of 14 amino acids.

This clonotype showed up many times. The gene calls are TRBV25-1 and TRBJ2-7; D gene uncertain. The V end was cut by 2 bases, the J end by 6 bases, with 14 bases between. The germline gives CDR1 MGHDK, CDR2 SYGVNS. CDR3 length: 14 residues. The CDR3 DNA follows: TGTGCCAGCAGTGAAAATGGGCCGCGCGTCGAGCAGTACTTC. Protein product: CASSENGPRVEQYF.

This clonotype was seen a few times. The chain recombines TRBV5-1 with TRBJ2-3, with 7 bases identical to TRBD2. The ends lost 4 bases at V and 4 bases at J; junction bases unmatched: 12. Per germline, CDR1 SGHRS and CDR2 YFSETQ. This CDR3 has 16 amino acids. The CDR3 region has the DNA TGCGCCAGCAGCGACTTAGCGGGTTTGGAGGCAGATACGCAGTATTTT. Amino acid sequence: CASSDLAGLEADTQYF.

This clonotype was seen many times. The CDR3 spells CASSLGGGANVLTF. CDR3 coding DNA: TGTGCCAGCAGCTTGGGTGGTGGGGCCAACGTCCTGACTTTC. The V call is TRBV7-8, the J call TRBJ2-6; D gene uncertain. Per germline, CDR1 SGHVS and CDR2 FQNEAQ. This CDR3 is 14 amino acids long. V shed 3 bases and J shed 3 bases, with 6 bases lying between them. The variable domain in full, with the rest retrieved from reference TRBV7-8 and TRBJ2-6, is GAGVSQSPRYKVAKRGQDVALRCDPISGHVSLFWYQQALGQGPEFLTYFQNEAQLDKSGLPSDRFFAERPEGSVSTLKIQRTQQEDSAVYLCASSLGGGANVLTFGAGSRLTVL.

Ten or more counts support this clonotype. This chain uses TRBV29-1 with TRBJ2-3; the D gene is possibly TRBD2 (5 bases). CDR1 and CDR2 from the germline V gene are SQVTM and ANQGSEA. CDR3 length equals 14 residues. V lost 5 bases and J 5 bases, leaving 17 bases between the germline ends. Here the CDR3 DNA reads TGCAGCGTTTCGGCTAGCCACAACGAAGATACGCAGTATTTT. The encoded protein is CSVSASHNEDTQYF.

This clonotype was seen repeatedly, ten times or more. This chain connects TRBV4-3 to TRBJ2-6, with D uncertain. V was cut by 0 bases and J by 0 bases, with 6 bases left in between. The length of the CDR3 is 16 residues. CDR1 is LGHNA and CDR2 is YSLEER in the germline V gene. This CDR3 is CASSQDRSSGANVLTF. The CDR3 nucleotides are TGCGCCAGCAGCCAAGATCGGAGCTCTGGGGCCAACGTCCTGACTTTC.

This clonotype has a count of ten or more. The CDR3 is CASSPEGRGEQYF. DNA for the CDR3: TGCGCCAGCAGCCCGGAGGGGCGGGGGGAGCAGTACTTC. The chain couples TRBV5-1 to TRBJ2-7, with TRBD2 identical over 7 bases. Germline-derived CDR1 and CDR2 are SGHRS and YFSETQ. The V gene end was trimmed by 4 bases and the J gene end by 7 bases; junction bases not matched to a gene: 8. CDR3 size: 13 residues.

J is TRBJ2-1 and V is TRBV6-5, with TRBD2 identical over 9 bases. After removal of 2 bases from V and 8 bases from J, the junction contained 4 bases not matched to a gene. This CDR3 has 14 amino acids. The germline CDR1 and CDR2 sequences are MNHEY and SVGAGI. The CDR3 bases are TGTGCCAGCAGTTACGCGGGGGGGCCGTATGAGCAGTTCTTC. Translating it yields CASSYAGGPYEQFF.

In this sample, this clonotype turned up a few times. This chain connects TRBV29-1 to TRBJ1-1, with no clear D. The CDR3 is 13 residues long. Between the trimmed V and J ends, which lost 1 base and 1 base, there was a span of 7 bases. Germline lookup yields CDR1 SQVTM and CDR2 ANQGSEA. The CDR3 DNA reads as TGCAGCGTTGAAGGAACTAGGAACACTGAAGCTTTCTTT. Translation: CSVEGTRNTEAFF. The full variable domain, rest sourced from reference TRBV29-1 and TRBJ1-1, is SAVISQKPSRDICQRGTSLTIQCQVDSQVTMMFWYRQQPGQSLTLIATANQGSEATYESGFVIDKFPISRPNLTFSTLTVSNMSPEDSSIYLCSVEGTRNTEAFFGQGTRLTVV.

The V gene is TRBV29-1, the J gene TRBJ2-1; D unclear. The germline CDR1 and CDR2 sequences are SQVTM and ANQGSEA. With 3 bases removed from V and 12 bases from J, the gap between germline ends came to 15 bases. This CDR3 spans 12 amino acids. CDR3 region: CSVEGNASGQFF. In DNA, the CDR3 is TGCAGCGTTGAGGGAAACGCTTCTGGGCAGTTCTTC.

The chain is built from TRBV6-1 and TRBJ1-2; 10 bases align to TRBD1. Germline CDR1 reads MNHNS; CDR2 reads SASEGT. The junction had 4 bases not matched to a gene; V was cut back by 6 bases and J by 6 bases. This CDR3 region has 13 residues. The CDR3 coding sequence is TGTGCCAGCAGGGTGACAGGGGGCCATGGCTACACCTTC. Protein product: CASRVTGGHGYTF.

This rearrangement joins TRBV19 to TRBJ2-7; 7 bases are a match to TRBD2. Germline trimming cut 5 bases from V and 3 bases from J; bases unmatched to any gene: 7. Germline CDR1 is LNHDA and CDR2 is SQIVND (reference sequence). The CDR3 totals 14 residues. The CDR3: CASSASGFGYEQYF. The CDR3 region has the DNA TGTGCCAGTAGTGCTAGCGGTTTCGGCTACGAGCAGTACTTC.

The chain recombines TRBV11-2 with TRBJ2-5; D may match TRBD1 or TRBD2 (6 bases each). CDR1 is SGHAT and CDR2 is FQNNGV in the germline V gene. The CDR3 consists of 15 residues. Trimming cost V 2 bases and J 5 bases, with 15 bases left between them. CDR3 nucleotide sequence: TGTGCCAGCAGCTTACTTCCGACAGGAGGGGAGACCCAGTACTTC. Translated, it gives CASSLLPTGGETQYF.

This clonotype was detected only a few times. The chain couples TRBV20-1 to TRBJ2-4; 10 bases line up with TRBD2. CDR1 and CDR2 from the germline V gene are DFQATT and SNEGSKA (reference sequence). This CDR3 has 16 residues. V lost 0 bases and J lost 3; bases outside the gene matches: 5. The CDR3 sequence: CSARDLASGGKNIQYF. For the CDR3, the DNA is TGCAGTGCTAGAGATCTGGCTAGCGGGGGCAAAAACATTCAGTACTTC.

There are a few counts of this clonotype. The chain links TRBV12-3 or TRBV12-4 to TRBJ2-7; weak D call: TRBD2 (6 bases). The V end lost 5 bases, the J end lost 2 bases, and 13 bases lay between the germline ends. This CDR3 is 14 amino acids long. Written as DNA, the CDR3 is TGTGCCAGCAGTCAGATGGGCGGGACCTACGAGCAGTACTTC. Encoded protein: CASSQMGGTYEQYF.

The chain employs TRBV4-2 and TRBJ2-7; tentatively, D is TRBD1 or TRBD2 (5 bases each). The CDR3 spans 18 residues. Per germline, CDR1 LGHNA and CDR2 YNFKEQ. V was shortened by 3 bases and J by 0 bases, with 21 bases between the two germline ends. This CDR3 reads CASSQALTGPGSSYEQYF. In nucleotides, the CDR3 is TGTGCCAGCAGCCAGGCCCTGACGGGGCCTGGAAGCTCCTACGAGCAGTACTTC.

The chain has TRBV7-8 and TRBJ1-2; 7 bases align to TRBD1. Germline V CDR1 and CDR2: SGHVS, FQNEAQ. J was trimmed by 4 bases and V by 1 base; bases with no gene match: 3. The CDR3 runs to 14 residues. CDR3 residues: CASSLGDRSYGYTF. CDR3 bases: TGTGCCAGCAGCTTAGGGGACAGAAGCTATGGCTACACCTTC.

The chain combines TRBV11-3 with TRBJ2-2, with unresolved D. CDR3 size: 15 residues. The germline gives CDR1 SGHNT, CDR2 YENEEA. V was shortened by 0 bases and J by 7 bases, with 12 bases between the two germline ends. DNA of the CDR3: TGTGCCAGCAGCTTAGATCCATCTGTCGGCGGGGAGCTGTTTTTT. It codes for CASSLDPSVGGELFF.

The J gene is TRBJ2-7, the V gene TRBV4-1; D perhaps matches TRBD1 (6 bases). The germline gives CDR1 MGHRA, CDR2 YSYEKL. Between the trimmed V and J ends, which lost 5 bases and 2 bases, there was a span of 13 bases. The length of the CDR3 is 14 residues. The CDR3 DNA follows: TGCGCCAGCAGCTTCCGGGACAACCCCTACGAGCAGTACTTC. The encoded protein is CASSFRDNPYEQYF.

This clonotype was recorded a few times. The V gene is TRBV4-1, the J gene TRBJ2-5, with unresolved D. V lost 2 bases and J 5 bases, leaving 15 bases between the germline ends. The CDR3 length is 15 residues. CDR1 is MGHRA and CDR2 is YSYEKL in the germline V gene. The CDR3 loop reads CASSQTTPNRETQYF. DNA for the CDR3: TGCGCCAGCAGCCAAACAACTCCGAATCGGGAGACCCAGTACTTC.